The entry below gives a single T cell receptor (beta chain) sequence along with its context. The data derive from a study of T cell changes during pregnancy in multiple sclerosis. The CDR3 runs to 17 residues. Unmatched junction bases numbered 13, after V lost 6 bases and J lost 3 bases. Germline V gene sequence: CDR1 SNHLY, CDR2 FYNNEI. This table comes from immunoSEQ multiplex PCR, and its TCRdb copy is limited to in-frame clones, with some not included. This sample has around 100,000 clones, with more than 90% found just once. This TCR was recovered from a female donor with multiple sclerosis, enrolled in a pregnancy study. Specimen: peripheral blood, collected in the second trimester of pregnancy. The chain links TRBV2 to TRBJ2-5, with 10 bases fitting TRBD1. DNA of the CDR3: TGTGCCAGCAGCCAATTATCCGGGACAGGGGCAGAAGAGACCCAGTACTTC. Translated, it gives CASSQLSGTGAEETQYF. Full variable domain (remainder filled in from reference TRBV2 and TRBJ2-5): EPEVTQTPSHQVTQMGQEVILRCVPISNHLYFYWYRQILGQKVEFLVSFYNNEISEKSEIFDDQFSVERPDGSNFTLKIRSTKLEDSAMYFCASSQLSGTGAEETQYFGPGTRLLVL.